The 8 T cell receptor beta chains below were found in one sample sequenced in a study of radiation and T cells in renal cell carcinoma. Clones were sequenced by immunoSEQ multiplex PCR, and TCRdb holds only the in-frame ones, with some missing. This sample has around 70,000 clones; around 80% occur once, and the top ten carry 5.8%. Time point reported: blood 2 weeks post-SBRT. Treatment denoted: 15 Gy SBRT to primary tumor, nephrectomy 4 weeks later. Sequencing was performed on blood, taken from a patient whose treatment included radiotherapy and nephrectomy. Source of these receptors: a man in his sixties with renal cell carcinoma.

This chain connects TRBV6-6 to TRBJ2-5; 8 bases fit TRBD2. The CDR3 has 13 amino acids. The V gene end was trimmed by 2 bases and the J gene end by 4 bases; junction bases not matched to a gene: 0. Looked up from germline, CDR1 is MNHNY and CDR2 is SVGAGI (reference sequence). The CDR3 DNA is TGTGCCAGCAGTTACCGGGGGGGAGAGACCCAGTACTTC. Translated, it gives CASSYRGGETQYF.

This chain joins TRBV19 and TRBJ2-4; the match to TRBD1 covers 8 bases. J lost 0 bases, V lost 5 bases, and 12 bases had no gene match. CDR1 LNHDA and CDR2 SQIVND come from the germline V gene (reference sequence). CDR3 length equals 18 residues. The DNA of the CDR3 is TGTGCCAGTAGTCCGGCAGGGGGCCTCCTGATAGCCAAAAACATTCAGTACTTC. Residues: CASSPAGGLLIAKNIQYF.

The chain joins TRBV28 to TRBJ2-5; 9 bases align to TRBD2. Unmatched junction bases numbered 8, after V lost 3 bases and J lost 3 bases. Germline V CDR1 and CDR2: MDHEN, SYDVKM. This CDR3 contains 16 residues. CDR3 bases: TGTGCCAGCAGTTTCCAGCGGGAGGTCGGAAAAGAGACCCAGTACTTC. Amino acids: CASSFQREVGKETQYF. Full variable domain (outside the CDR3, taken from reference TRBV28 and TRBJ2-5): DVKVTQSSRYLVKRTGEKVFLECVQDMDHENMFWYRQDPGLGLRLIYFSYDVKMKEKGDIPEGYSVSREKKERFSLILESASTNQTSMYLCASSFQREVGKETQYFGPGTRLLVL.

This clone was seen once. The rearrangement joins TRBV18 to TRBJ2-6; TRBD1 agrees at 9 bases. CDR3 length: 17 residues. Germline V lookup: CDR1 KGHSH, CDR2 LQKENI. J gave up 1 base and V 4 bases, and 5 bases lay outside the gene matches. CDR3 in DNA: TGTGCCAGCTCACGGGGGACAGGGCCATCTGGGGCCAACGTCCTGACTTTC. Translating it yields CASSRGTGPSGANVLTF.

The gene calls are TRBV28 and TRBJ2-1; TRBD2 matches at 10 bases. Trimming cost V 7 bases and J 6 bases; bases outside gene matches: 6. Germline CDR1 is MDHEN and CDR2 is SYDVKM. This CDR3 comprises 14 residues. The chain's CDR3 is CASKAGGPFNEQFF. The DNA of the CDR3 is TGTGCCAGCAAAGCGGGAGGGCCGTTCAATGAGCAGTTCTTC.

The sample holds one count of this clone. The chain has TRBV7-8 and TRBJ2-1; unclear D gene. Looked up from germline, CDR1 is SGHVS and CDR2 is FQNEAQ. The V and J ends lost 2 bases and 1 base respectively, with 9 bases between them. CDR3 length: 15 amino acids. This CDR3 reads CASSLSERSYNEQFF. The CDR3 DNA sequence: TGTGCCAGCAGCTTATCGGAGCGATCCTACAATGAGCAGTTCTTC.

The V and J genes are TRBV29-1 and TRBJ2-5; TRBD1 is a possible D gene (5 bases). Germline CDR1 is SQVTM and CDR2 is ANQGSEA. The V gene lost 4 bases and the J gene lost 5 bases, with 14 bases spanning the gap. The length of the CDR3 is 13 residues. This chain's CDR3 is CSVGSQGRETQYF. CDR3 bases: TGCAGCGTTGGATCTCAGGGTAGGGAGACCCAGTACTTC.

The chain combines TRBV10-3 with TRBJ2-5; TRBD2 matches at 8 bases. Trimming removed 2 bases from V and 2 bases from J; junction bases left unmatched: 16. The CDR3 length is 19 residues. Germline V CDR1 and CDR2: ENHRY, SYGVKD. The CDR3 protein is CAISEMRASGSRAQETQYF. CDR3 coding DNA: TGTGCCATCAGTGAGATGAGGGCTAGCGGGTCCAGAGCACAAGAGACCCAGTACTTC.